The sequence of this TCR beta chain was determined in a study of CD8 T cells in ankylosing spondylitis (dated by TCRdb to about 2017). Turning to the overall study: T cell receptor beta repertoires were profiled in healthy donors and ankylosing spondylitis patients so that disease-linked TCR variants could be found. Peripheral blood was sampled, and synovial fluid was also collected from ankylosing spondylitis patients. In total, the full study cohort was made up of some 100 healthy donors and some 26 ankylosing spondylitis patients. Overall results and qualifications from the work: Some TCR beta motif variants had previously been reported in synovial fluid and blood of reactive arthritis patients, which suggested common disease-initiation mechanisms. The disease-linked clones had a CD8+ phenotype and were found at relatively low frequencies in peripheral blood. The disease-linked clones were reported to be significantly enriched in matched synovial fluid samples from ankylosing spondylitis patients. A TCR beta motif made up of under ten highly homologous amino acid variants appeared to be characteristic of blood from ankylosing spondylitis patients.

For sequencing, an Illumina HiSeq 2500 was employed. Quantitative 5'-RACE with molecular barcodes was used to prepare TCR beta libraries. The study's processing was this. To identify disease-linked TCR variants, a new computational method was used, one built on a probabilistic model of VDJ rearrangement. TCRdb trimmed public reads at Q25 via fastp, called clones via MiXCR and kept in-frame beta chains. Every CDR3 protein is listed once, alongside the most common genes and DNA of its rows. TCRdb's processing, not the study's, gives the V and J calls here. In this sample the table shows under 850,000 distinct CDR3 sequences, 15% to 20% of which occur a single time. Over 15% of the sample goes to the ten largest clones. Reading from cysteine to phenylalanine, the CDR3 counts 13 amino acids. Kept here is only the CDR3 DNA, which spans 39 bases and is read in frame from base 1. A distance of 15 bases separates the germline ends of V and J, which lose 8 bases and 5 bases respectively.

This clonotype was counted at least ten times. Its specific antigen is unknown. Qualities for individual bases were not recorded, and no much larger clone is one base off. The V and J segments used are TRBV12-3 or TRBV12-4 and TRBJ2-5, with an unclear D gene assignment. Sequencing was performed on blood, either unsorted or a sorted T cell fraction (not recorded which). This clonotype originated in a male donor with ankylosing spondylitis. The DNA reads as follows: TGTGCCAGCCATGGGCAAGGTTCGGAGACCCAGTACTTC. Translated, it reads CASHGQGSETQYF.